This T cell receptor (beta chain) was sequenced for a study of low-dose radiotherapy and immunotherapy resistance in tumors. The overall study: Intravenous ipilimumab 1 mg/kg every six weeks was given with nivolumab 240 mg every two weeks.

First-strand cDNA used TRAV- and TRBV-specific primers, covering alpha and beta chains. A roughly 20-cycle PCR with a constant-region primer and V-primer adapter amplified TCRs. TCRdb re-called the reads with MiXCR, one entry per CDR3 protein. The table includes around 65,000 distinct CDR3 sequences, about a quarter detected once. The CDR3 runs to 14 residues. V was trimmed by 4 bases and J by 3 bases, leaving 10 bases between them. Germline CDR1 reads MNHNS; CDR2 reads SASEGT. This sample's time point: before trial treatment. The chain joins TRBV6-1 to TRBJ2-1; unclear D gene. The TCR comes from a male donor with rectosigmoid adenocarcinoma. This material consisted of PBMCs, taken before treatment. This CDR3 is CASSVGQDYNEQFF. The CDR3, as DNA: TGTGCCAGCAGTGTTGGGCAGGACTACAATGAGCAGTTCTTC.